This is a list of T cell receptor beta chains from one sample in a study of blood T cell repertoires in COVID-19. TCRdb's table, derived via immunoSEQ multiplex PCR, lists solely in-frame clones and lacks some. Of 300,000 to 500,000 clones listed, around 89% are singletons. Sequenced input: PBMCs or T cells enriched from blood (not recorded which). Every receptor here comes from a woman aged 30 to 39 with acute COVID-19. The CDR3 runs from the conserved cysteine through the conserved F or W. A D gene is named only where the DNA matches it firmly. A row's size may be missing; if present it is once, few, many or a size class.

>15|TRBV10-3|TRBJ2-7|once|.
CAISDPTAKYYEQYF
TGTGCCATCAGTGATCCGACAGCAAAATACTACGAGCAGTACTTC
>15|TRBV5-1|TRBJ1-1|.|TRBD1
CASSPDRVRSTEAFF
TGCGCCAGCAGCCCGGACAGGGTGAGGAGCACTGAAGCTTTCTTT
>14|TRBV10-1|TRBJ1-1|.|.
CASSESGARPEAFF
TGCGCCAGCAGTGAGTCAGGGGCGCGACCTGAAGCTTTCTTT
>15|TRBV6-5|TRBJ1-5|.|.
CAAQPRGGNNQPQHF
TGTGCCGCGCAACCGCGGGGAGGAAACAATCAGCCCCAGCATTTT
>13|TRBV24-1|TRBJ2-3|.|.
CATSDPGTDTQYF
TGTGCCACCAGTGATCCAGGGACAGATACGCAGTATTTT
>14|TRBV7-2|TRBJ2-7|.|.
CASSLAAVSYEQYF
TGTGCCAGCAGCTTAGCGGCAGTCTCCTACGAGCAGTACTTC
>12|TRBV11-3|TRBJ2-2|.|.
CASAIRAGELFF
TGTGCCAGCGCTATCCGCGCCGGGGAGCTGTTTTTT
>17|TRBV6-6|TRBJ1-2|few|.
CASSPGAIRELNYGYTF
TGTGCCAGCAGTCCGGGAGCGATCAGGGAACTCAACTATGGCTACACCTTC
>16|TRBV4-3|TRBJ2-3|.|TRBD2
CASSQDPGGQTDTQYF
TGCGCCAGCAGCCAAGATCCGGGGGGGCAAACAGATACGCAGTATTTT
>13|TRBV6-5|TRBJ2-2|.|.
CASSSRNTGELFF
TGTGCCAGCAGTTCCAGGAACACCGGGGAGCTGTTTTTT
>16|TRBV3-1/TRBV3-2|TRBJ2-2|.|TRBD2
CASSQGLAGGAGELFF
TGTGCCAGCAGCCAAGGCCTGGCGGGGGGGGCCGGGGAGCTGTTTTTT
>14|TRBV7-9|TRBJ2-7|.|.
CASSLQAESYEQYF
TGTGCCAGCAGCTTGCAGGCAGAGTCCTACGAGCAGTACTTC
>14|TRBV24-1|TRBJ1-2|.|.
CATRSSGGGYGYTF
TGTGCCACCCGATCTTCGGGGGGTGGGTATGGCTACACCTTC
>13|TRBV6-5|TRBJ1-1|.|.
CASTRSDVTEAFF
TGTGCCAGTACGAGGAGCGACGTCACTGAAGCTTTCTTT
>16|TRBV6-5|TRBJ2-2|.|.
CASSYSGTPNTGELFF
TGTGCCAGCAGTTACTCCGGGACACCGAACACCGGGGAGCTGTTTTTT
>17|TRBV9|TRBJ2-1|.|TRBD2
CASSVDGWGGSSGEQFF
TGTGCCAGCAGCGTAGATGGTTGGGGGGGAAGTAGTGGTGAGCAGTTCTTC
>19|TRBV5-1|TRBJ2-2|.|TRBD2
CASSQGTSGGKSNTGELFF
TGCGCCAGCAGCCAAGGGACTAGCGGGGGGAAATCGAACACCGGGGAGCTGTTTTTT
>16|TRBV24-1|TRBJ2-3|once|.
CATSATGLISTDTQYF
TGTGCCACCAGTGCCACCGGACTGATCAGCACAGATACGCAGTATTTT
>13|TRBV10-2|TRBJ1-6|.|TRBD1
CASRTGPVSPLHF
TGCGCCAGCAGGACAGGGCCCGTTTCACCCCTCCACTTT